This T cell receptor beta chain comes out of a study of cytotoxic CD8 clonotypes in ibrutinib-treated CLL. About the research overall: The subjects consisted of roughly ten relapsed/refractory and roughly 15 treatment-naive individuals, with some 18 IGHV unmutated.

Whole-study findings and limits: An increase in clonality occurred at ibrutinib response, followed by a return toward baseline at progression.

The germline V gene encodes CDR1 SGDLS and CDR2 YYNGEE. This CDR3 has 16 amino acids. The V end was cut by 3 bases, the J end by 2 bases, with 12 bases between. As to this clone: What it recognizes is unknown.

The source of roughly 1.9 micrograms of genomic DNA for TCR beta libraries was cryopreserved PBMCs. The table came from immunoSEQ multiplex PCR; TCRdb's copy has only in-frame clones and leaves some out. The table includes some 200,000 clones, 60% to 80% detected once. Sequenced material: PBMCs, taken after 12 months of ibrutinib treatment. The sequence derives from a human donor with chronic lymphocytic leukemia. The chain uses TRBV9 and TRBJ1-6; tentative D call: TRBD1 (6 bases). For the CDR3, the DNA is TGTGCCAGCAGCGGGGGGGCAGGAACCTATAATTCACCCCTCCACTTT. Protein sequence: CASSGGAGTYNSPLHF.